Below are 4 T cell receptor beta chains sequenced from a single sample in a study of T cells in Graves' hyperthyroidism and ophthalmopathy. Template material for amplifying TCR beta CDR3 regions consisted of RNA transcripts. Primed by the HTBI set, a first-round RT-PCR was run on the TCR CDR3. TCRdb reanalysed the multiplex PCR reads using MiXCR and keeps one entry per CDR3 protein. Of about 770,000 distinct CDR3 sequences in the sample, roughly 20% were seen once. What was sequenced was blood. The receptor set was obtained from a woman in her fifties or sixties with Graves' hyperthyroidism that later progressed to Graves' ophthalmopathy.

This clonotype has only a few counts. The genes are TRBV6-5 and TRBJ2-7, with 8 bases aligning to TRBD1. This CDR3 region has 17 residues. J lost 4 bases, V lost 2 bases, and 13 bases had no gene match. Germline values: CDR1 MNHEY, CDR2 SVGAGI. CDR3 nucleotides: TGTGCCAGCAGTTACCCCGTGGCCCGGACAGGGAGGTACGAGCAGTACTTC. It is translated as CASSYPVARTGRYEQYF.

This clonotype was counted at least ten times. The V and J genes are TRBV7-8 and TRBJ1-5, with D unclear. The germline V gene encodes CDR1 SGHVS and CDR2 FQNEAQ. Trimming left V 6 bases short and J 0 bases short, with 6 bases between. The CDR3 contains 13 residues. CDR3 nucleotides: TGTGCCAGCAGTTCAAATAGCAATCAGCCCCAGCATTTT. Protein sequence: CASSSNSNQPQHF.

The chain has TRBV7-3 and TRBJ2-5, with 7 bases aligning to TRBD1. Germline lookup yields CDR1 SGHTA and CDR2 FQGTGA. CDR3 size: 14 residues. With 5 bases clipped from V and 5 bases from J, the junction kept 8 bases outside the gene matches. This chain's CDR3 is CASSPTGDGETQYF. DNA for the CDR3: TGTGCCAGCAGCCCAACAGGGGATGGGGAGACCCAGTACTTC.

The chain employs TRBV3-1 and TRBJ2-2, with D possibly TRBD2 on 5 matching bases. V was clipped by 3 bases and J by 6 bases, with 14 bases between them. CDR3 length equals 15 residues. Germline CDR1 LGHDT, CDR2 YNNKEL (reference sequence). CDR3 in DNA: TGTGCCAGCAGCCAGACGGGTTTGGGAGCCGGGGAGCTGTTTTTT. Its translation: CASSQTGLGAGELFF. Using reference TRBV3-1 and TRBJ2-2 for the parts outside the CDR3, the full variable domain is DTAVSQTPKYLVTQMGNDKSIKCEQNLGHDTMYWYKQDSKKFLKIMFSYNNKELIINETVPNRFSPKSPDKAHLNLHINSLELGDSAVYFCASSQTGLGAGELFFGEGSRLTVL.